Sequencing of this T cell receptor beta chain was carried out in a study of T cells in tumors and immune-related adverse events. Measured with immunoSEQ multiplex PCR; TCRdb has only the in-frame clones, and not every one. The sample lists about 4,900 clones; roughly two thirds were seen once. The TCR comes from a female donor with metastatic renal cell carcinoma. Sequenced here: gut tissue, sampled from a patient treated with anti-PD-1 therapy.

The DNA of the CDR3 is TGTGCCAGCAGCGAAGCGGGGAACACAGATACGCAGTATTTT. Its protein is CASSEAGNTDTQYF. The genes are TRBV7-6 and TRBJ2-3; 7 bases map to TRBD2. The CDR3 runs to 14 residues. CDR1 SGHVS and CDR2 FNYEAQ come from the germline V gene. With 5 bases clipped from V and 2 bases from J, the junction kept 4 bases outside the gene matches.